These 6 T cell receptor beta chains share one sample of origin, sequenced in a study of blood T cell repertoires in COVID-19. The table came from immunoSEQ multiplex PCR; TCRdb's copy has only in-frame clones and leaves some out. The sample contains about 210,000 clones, over 70% of which appear only once. The specimen was peripheral blood. Source of these receptors: a woman aged 45-60 years with acute or convalescent COVID-19.

The chain has TRBV2 and TRBJ2-7; 9 nucleotides line up with TRBD1. With 9 bases clipped from V and 4 bases from J, the junction kept 4 bases outside the gene matches. The CDR3 sequence is 12 residues long. Germline V lookup: CDR1 SNHLY, CDR2 FYNNEI. DNA for the CDR3: TGTGCCAGTACAGGGGGCGGATACGAGCAGTACTTC. This gives the protein CASTGGGYEQYF.

The rearrangement uses TRBV12-3 or TRBV12-4 and TRBJ1-6; D is unresolved. The CDR3 is made up of 12 amino acids. V lost 7 bases and J 10 bases, leaving 11 bases between the germline ends. CDR3: CASNVGGSPLHF. The CDR3 DNA is TGTGCCAGCAACGTTGGAGGGTCACCCCTCCACTTT.

This chain joins TRBV5-5 and TRBJ2-1; 10 positions match TRBD1. The CDR3 contains 15 residues. The germline V gene has CDR1 SGHKS and CDR2 YYEKEE (reference sequence). After removal of 4 bases from V and 7 bases from J, the junction contained 8 bases not matched to a gene. The CDR3 coding sequence is TGTGCCAGCAGCCTCGACAGGGGGCTGTGGAATGAGCAGTTCTTC. It yields the protein CASSLDRGLWNEQFF.

This rearrangement joins TRBV10-1 to TRBJ2-5; tentatively, D is TRBD2 (5 bases). The germline gives CDR1 WNHNN, CDR2 SYGVQD (reference sequence). This CDR3 is 14 amino acids long. V was cut by 0 bases and J by 5 bases, with 10 bases left in between. CDR3 sequence reads: CASSESVPGETQYF. CDR3 in DNA: TGCGCCAGCAGTGAGTCGGTCCCGGGGGAGACCCAGTACTTC.

This chain connects TRBV18 to TRBJ2-2; 11 bases are a match to TRBD1. The CDR3 contains 16 residues. Germline assignment: CDR1 KGHSH and CDR2 LQKENI. After removal of 3 bases from V and 1 base from J, the junction contained 1 base not matched to a gene. The CDR3 DNA reads as TGTGCCAGCTCACCGGACAGGGGGCGGAACACCGGGGAGCTGTTTTTT. Its translation is CASSPDRGRNTGELFF.

The V gene is TRBV19, the J gene TRBJ1-5; a weak D match, TRBD1 (6 bases). The CDR3 totals 15 residues. The V end was cut by 7 bases, the J end by 4 bases, with 17 bases between. Germline V gives CDR1 LNHDA, CDR2 SQIVND (reference sequence). The CDR3 DNA follows: TGTGCCAGTATTCATAAAGGGGGGGAGAATCAGCCCCAGCATTTT. This codes for CASIHKGGENQPQHF.